The table lists the clone carrying this T cell receptor (beta chain) with many counts. This sample is drawn from a study of identical twins. The trim removed 2 bases at V and 3 bases at J, leaving 11 bases unmatched. CDR3 length: 17 residues. Germline V gene lookup returns CDR1 SGHTA and CDR2 FQGNSA. One entry per CDR3 protein, called by TCRdb with MiXCR from the 5' RACE reads. The table has about 150,000 distinct CDR3 sequences, roughly 3.5% seen once. Donors uniformly comprised healthy Caucasians. The sequence came from a man younger than 35 in good health. The specimen sequenced was memory T cells sorted from blood. The genes are TRBV7-2 and TRBJ2-7, with 9 bases identical to TRBD1. CDR3 DNA sequence: TGTGCCAGCAGCTTAACTCCCTCGGGACAGGGAAGCTACGAGCAGTACTTC. It specifies CASSLTPSGQGSYEQYF.